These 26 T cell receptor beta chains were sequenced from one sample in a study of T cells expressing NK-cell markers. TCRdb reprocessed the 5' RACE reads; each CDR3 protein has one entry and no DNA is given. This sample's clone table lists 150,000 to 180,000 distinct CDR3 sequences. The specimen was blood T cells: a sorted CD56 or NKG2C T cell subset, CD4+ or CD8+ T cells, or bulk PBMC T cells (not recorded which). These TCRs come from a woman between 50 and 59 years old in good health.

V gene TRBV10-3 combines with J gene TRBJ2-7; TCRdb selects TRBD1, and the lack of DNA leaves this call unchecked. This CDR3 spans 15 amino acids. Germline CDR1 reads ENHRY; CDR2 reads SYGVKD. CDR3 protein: CAINEGAALGYEQYF.

The CDR3 spells CASSPNVIGGAFF. The chain carries TRBV7-9 and TRBJ1-1; TCRdb's D call of TRBD1 is untestable without DNA. This CDR3 is 13 amino acids long. Germline CDR1 and CDR2: SEHNR and FQNEAQ (reference sequence). Full variable domain (rest looked up from reference TRBV7-9 and TRBJ1-1): DTGVSQNPRHKITKRGQNVTFRCDPISEHNRLYWYRQTLGQGPEFLTYFQNEAQLEKSRLLSDRFSAERPKGSFSTLEIQRTEQGDSAMYLCASSPNVIGGAFFGQGTRLTVV.

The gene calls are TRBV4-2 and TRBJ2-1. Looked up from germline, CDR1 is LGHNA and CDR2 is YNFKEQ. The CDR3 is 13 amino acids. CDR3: CASSQELADEQFF.

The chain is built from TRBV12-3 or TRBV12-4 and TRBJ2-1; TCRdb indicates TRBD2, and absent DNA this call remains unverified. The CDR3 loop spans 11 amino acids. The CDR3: CASVMGGRQFF.

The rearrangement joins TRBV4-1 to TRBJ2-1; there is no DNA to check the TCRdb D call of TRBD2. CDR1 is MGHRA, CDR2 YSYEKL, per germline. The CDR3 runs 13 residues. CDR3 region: CASSQPSGSKQFF.

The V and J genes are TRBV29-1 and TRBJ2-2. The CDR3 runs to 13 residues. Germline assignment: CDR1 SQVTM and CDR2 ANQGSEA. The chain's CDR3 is CSVVLENTGELFF.

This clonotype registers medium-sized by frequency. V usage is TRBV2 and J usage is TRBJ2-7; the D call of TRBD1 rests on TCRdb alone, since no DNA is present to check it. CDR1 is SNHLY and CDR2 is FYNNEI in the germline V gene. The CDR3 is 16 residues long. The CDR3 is CASSEALLGWGVEQYF.

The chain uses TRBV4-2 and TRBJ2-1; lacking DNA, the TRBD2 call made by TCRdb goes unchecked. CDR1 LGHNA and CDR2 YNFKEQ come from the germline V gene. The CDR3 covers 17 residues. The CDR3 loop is CASSQGTSGSQVDEQFF.

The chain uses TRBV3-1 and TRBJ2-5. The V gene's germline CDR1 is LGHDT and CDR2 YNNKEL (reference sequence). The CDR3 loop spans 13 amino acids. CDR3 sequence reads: CASSDDIQETQYF.

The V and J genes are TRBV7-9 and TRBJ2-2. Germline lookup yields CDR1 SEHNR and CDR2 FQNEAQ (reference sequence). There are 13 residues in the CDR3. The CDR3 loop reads CASSDTNTGELFF.

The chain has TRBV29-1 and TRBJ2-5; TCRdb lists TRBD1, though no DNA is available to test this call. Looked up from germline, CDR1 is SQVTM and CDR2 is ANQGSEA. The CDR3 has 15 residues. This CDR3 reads CSVDAQGSTQETQYF.

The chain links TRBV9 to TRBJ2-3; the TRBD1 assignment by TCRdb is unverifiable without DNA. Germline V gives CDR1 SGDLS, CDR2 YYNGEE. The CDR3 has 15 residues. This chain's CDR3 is CASSTRTGGTDTQYF.

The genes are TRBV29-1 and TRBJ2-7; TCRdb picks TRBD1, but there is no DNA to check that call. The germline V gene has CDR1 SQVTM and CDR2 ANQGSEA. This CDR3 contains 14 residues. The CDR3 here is CSVATGQGPYEQYF.

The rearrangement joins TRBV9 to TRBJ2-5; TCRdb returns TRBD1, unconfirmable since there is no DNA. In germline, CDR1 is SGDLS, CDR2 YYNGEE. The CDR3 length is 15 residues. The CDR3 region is CASSEDSGGGETQYF.

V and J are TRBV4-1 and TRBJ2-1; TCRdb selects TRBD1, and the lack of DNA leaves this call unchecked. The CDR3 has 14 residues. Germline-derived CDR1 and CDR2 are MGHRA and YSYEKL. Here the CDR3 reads CASSHGTGRNEQFF.

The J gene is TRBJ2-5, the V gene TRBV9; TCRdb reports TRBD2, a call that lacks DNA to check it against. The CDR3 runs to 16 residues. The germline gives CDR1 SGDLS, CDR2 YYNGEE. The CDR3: CASSGGTSGNWETQYF.

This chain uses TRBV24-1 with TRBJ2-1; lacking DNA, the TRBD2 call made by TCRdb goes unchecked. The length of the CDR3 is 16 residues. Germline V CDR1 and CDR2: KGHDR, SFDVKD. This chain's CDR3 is CATSDSRAKTDDEQFF.

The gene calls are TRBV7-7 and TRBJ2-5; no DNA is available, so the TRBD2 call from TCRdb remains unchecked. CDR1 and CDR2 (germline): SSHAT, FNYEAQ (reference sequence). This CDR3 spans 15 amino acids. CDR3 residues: CASSLSAGGAETQYF.

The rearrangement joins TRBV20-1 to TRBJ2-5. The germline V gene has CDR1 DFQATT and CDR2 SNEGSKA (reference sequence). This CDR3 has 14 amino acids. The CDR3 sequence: CSARDFLTSETQYF.

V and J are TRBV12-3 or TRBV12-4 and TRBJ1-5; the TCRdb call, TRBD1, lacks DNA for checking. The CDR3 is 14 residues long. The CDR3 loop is CASSPPGLNQPQHF.

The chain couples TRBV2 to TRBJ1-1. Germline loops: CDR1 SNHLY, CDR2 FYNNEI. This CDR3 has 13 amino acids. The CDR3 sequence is CASSDRLNTEAFF.

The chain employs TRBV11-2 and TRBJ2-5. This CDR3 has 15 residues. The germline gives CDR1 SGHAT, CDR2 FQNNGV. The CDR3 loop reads CASTAGWGIQETQYF.

CDR3 residues: CSVEGGLAGYEQYF. The chain links TRBV29-1 to TRBJ2-7; TCRdb proposes TRBD2, but this gene call is untestable without DNA. Germline loops: CDR1 SQVTM, CDR2 ANQGSEA. The length of the CDR3 is 14 residues.

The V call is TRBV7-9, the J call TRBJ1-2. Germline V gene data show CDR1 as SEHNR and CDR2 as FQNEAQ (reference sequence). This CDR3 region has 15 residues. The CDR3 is CASSLRGEENYGYTF.

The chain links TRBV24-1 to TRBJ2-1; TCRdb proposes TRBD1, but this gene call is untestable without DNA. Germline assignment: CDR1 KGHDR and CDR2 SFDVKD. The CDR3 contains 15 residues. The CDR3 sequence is CATRTWTEEGDEQFF.

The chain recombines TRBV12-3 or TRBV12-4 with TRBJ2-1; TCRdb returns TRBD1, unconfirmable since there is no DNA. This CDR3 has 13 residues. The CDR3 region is CASSPWGENEQFF.